The 14 T cell receptor beta chains presented below share a single source sample, sequenced in a study of T cell changes during pregnancy in multiple sclerosis. TCRdb's table, derived via immunoSEQ multiplex PCR, lists solely in-frame clones and lacks some. The data contain about 87,000 clones, just under 95% of them singletons. Specimen: peripheral blood, collected in the third trimester of pregnancy. The receptors were gathered from a female donor in good health, enrolled as a control in a pregnancy study.

The chain couples TRBV2 to TRBJ1-1; 7 bases agree with TRBD1. Germline V gene data show CDR1 as SNHLY and CDR2 as FYNNEI. J was trimmed by 7 bases and V by 8 bases; bases with no gene match: 7. The length of the CDR3 is 12 residues. CDR3 amino acids: CASLWGQSEAFF. In DNA form, the CDR3 reads TGTGCCAGCCTCTGGGGACAGAGTGAAGCTTTCTTT.

V and J are TRBV28 and TRBJ1-5, with TRBD1 matching over 8 bases. CDR3 size: 19 residues. Germline V gives CDR1 MDHEN, CDR2 SYDVKM. After removal of 3 bases from V and 2 bases from J, the junction contained 15 bases not matched to a gene. The CDR3 DNA reads as TGTGCCAGCAGTTTCCCCTGGCAGGGGGCCTCAGGGGGCAATCAGCCCCAGCATTTT. It specifies CASSFPWQGASGGNQPQHF.

This clone was counted once. This chain joins TRBV28 and TRBJ2-5; possibly TRBD2 for D (5 bases). The CDR3 totals 13 residues. The germline gives CDR1 MDHEN, CDR2 SYDVKM. V was trimmed by 2 bases and J by 5 bases, leaving 9 bases between them. The DNA of the CDR3 is TGTGCCAGCAGTTTAGTAGAGGGCGAGACCCAGTACTTC. Amino acids: CASSLVEGETQYF.

This clone appeared a few times. Other DNA sequences from this sample encode an identical CDR3 as well. This rearrangement joins TRBV5-1 to TRBJ2-7; D unclear. This CDR3 spans 12 amino acids. V gave up 4 bases and J gave up 0 bases, with 5 bases separating them. Germline V gives CDR1 SGHRS, CDR2 YFSETQ. The DNA of the CDR3 is TGCGCCAGCAGCCCGGGCTCCTACGAGCAGTACTTC. Translating gives CASSPGSYEQYF. The entire variable domain, with the rest obtained from reference TRBV5-1 and TRBJ2-7, is as follows: KAGVTQTPRYLIKTRGQQVTLSCSPISGHRSVSWYQQTPGQGLQFLFEYFSETQRNKGNFPGRFSGRQFSNSRSEMNVSTLELGDSALYLCASSPGSYEQYFGPGTRLTVT.

The rearrangement uses TRBV5-1 and TRBJ1-1; TRBD1 is a possible D gene (5 bases). CDR1 and CDR2 from the germline V gene are SGHRS and YFSETQ. Trimming shortened V by 1 base and J by 3 bases, and 7 bases separated the two germline ends. This CDR3 has 13 residues. In DNA form, the CDR3 reads TGCGCCAGCAGCTTGCGGGGGGACACTGAAGCTTTCTTT. It codes for CASSLRGDTEAFF.

The gene calls are TRBV4-1 and TRBJ1-4; a possible D gene is TRBD1 (6 bases). The CDR3 has 16 amino acids. V shed 3 bases and J shed 5 bases, with 16 bases lying between them. The germline V gene encodes CDR1 MGHRA and CDR2 YSYEKL. CDR3 nucleotide sequence: TGCGCCAGCAGCCACAACGGGGCCAGGGGAAATGAAAAACTGTTTTTT. This encodes CASSHNGARGNEKLFF.

V and J are TRBV5-1 and TRBJ1-5; D is perhaps TRBD1 (5 bases). Trimming removed 0 bases at V and 6 bases at J, with 13 bases between. The CDR3 is 15 amino acids. Per the germline V gene, CDR1 is SGHRS and CDR2 is YFSETQ. In DNA, the CDR3 is TGCGCCAGCAGCTTGGGGCCAACAGGTGCTCAGCCCCAGCATTTT. Translation gives CASSLGPTGAQPQHF.

The CDR3 region has the DNA TGTGCCAGCAGTTTCGGTGTGTACGAGCAGTACTTC. It yields the protein CASSFGVYEQYF. The chain recombines TRBV28 with TRBJ2-7; no definite D call. This CDR3 region has 12 residues. The germline V and J ends were trimmed by 3 bases and 4 bases, with 7 bases remaining between them. The germline CDR1 and CDR2 sequences are MDHEN and SYDVKM.

The J gene is TRBJ1-1, the V gene TRBV28; no firm D call. The CDR3 is 12 residues long. V gave up 6 bases and J gave up 7 bases, with 12 bases separating them. Germline V lookup: CDR1 MDHEN, CDR2 SYDVKM. The DNA of the CDR3 is TGTGCCAGCAGGTCCGGGGTGGTTGAAGCTTTCTTT. It is translated as CASRSGVVEAFF.

The chain couples TRBV5-1 to TRBJ2-2; 8 nucleotides line up with TRBD1. CDR1 and CDR2 (germline): SGHRS, YFSETQ. This CDR3 region has 15 residues. The trim removed 6 bases at V and 0 bases at J, leaving 4 bases unmatched. This CDR3 reads CASNTGGTNTGELFF. In nucleotides, the CDR3 is TGCGCCAGCAATACAGGGGGGACGAACACCGGGGAGCTGTTTTTT.

This clone was recorded a few times. J is TRBJ2-2 and V is TRBV28, with TRBD1 identical over 10 bases. V was pared by 1 base and J by 3 bases, with 2 bases of the junction left unmatched. The CDR3 spans 16 residues. The germline gives CDR1 MDHEN, CDR2 SYDVKM. CDR3: CASSLLGTGDTGELFF. In DNA, the CDR3 is TGTGCCAGCAGTTTATTGGGGACAGGGGACACCGGGGAGCTGTTTTTT.

CDR3 sequence: CASSHPGGAGGEAFF. CDR3 coding DNA: TGTGCCAGCAGCCATCCCGGAGGGGCCGGGGGTGAAGCTTTCTTT. The chain couples TRBV14 to TRBJ1-1, with D possibly TRBD1 on 5 matching bases. CDR3 length equals 15 residues. CDR1 is SGHDN and CDR2 is FVKESK in the germline V gene. Trimming pared 3 bases from V and 7 bases from J, leaving 18 bases between.

The V call is TRBV28, the J call TRBJ2-7; no definite D call. The CDR3 sequence is 13 residues long. Trimming removed 3 bases at V and 6 bases at J, with 12 bases between. Germline values: CDR1 MDHEN, CDR2 SYDVKM. CDR3 sequence: CASSLVTPPEQYF. As DNA, the CDR3 is TGTGCCAGCAGTTTGGTCACACCCCCCGAGCAGTACTTC.

The chain links TRBV27 to TRBJ2-5; 7 bases match TRBD1. The germline gives CDR1 MNHEY, CDR2 SMNVEV (reference sequence). This CDR3 region has 16 residues. V shed 3 bases and J 5 bases; nucleotides not matched to a gene: 12. DNA for the CDR3: TGTGCCAGCAGTTTTACAGGGGACCCTAAGAGGGAGACCCAGTACTTC. This sequence encodes CASSFTGDPKRETQYF.